This TCR beta chain was recorded in a study of blood T cells in healthy people across ages. The authors ran a second PCR of about 6 to 11 cycles using a sample-barcoded 5' primer and a J-beta primer mix. TCRdb fed the 5' RACE reads into MiXCR, producing one record per CDR3 protein. The table records about 1.4 million distinct CDR3 sequences, approximately 59% of them present only once. V dropped 2 bases and J dropped 4 bases, with 15 bases sitting between them. The length of the CDR3 is 16 residues. This clonotype was seen more than once but under ten times. The antigen is not known. General study results and limits: Observed TCR beta diversity showed a strong correlation with the percentage of naive T cells as measured by flow cytometry.

Specimen: blood. This clonotype was sampled from a man aged 18 to 29 in good health. The V and J genes are TRBV12-3 or TRBV12-4 and TRBJ2-1; D tentatively fits TRBD1 or TRBD2 (5 bases each). The CDR3 DNA sequence: TGTGCCAGCAGTTTATATCTGAGGGGCCTTTACAATGAGCAGTTCTTC. It translates to CASSLYLRGLYNEQFF.